Shown below are 12 T cell receptor beta chains from a single sample sequenced in a study of cytomegalovirus exposure and HLA in healthy donors. PCR primers comprised 60 Vbeta and 13 Jbeta primers. This table comes from immunoSEQ multiplex PCR, and its TCRdb copy is limited to in-frame clones, with some not included. The table shows 150,000 or so clones, with about 76% occurring only once. Sequenced: PBMCs. These receptors all come from a female donor in good health and CMV-seronegative.

The chain carries TRBV19 and TRBJ1-1, with no clear D. The CDR3 contains 16 residues. The germline CDR1 and CDR2 sequences are LNHDA and SQIVND (reference sequence). With 6 bases removed from V and 1 base from J, the gap between germline ends came to 18 bases. As DNA, the CDR3 is TGTGCCAGTAGAGTCGACGGAGACCTAGAGAACACTGAAGCTTTCTTT. Protein: CASRVDGDLENTEAFF.

The genes are TRBV10-2 and TRBJ1-2; D gene unclear. V shed 2 bases and J shed 3 bases, with 10 bases lying between them. Germline CDR1 is WSHSY and CDR2 is SAAADI. This CDR3 region has 14 residues. In nucleotides, the CDR3 is TGCGCCAGCAGTGAGGAAGGCGGGGACTATGGCTACACCTTC. Its protein is CASSEEGGDYGYTF.

The chain recombines TRBV25-1 with TRBJ1-2; D call uncertain. Germline CDR1 MGHDK, CDR2 SYGVNS. The CDR3 sequence is 14 residues long. V was cut by 3 bases and J by 8 bases, with 16 bases left in between. Here the CDR3 DNA reads TGTGCCAGCAGTGACCCTCAGGCAGTGATGGGCTACACCTTC. It codes for CASSDPQAVMGYTF.

The chain carries TRBV18 and TRBJ2-5, with 7 bases fitting TRBD1. Per the germline V gene, CDR1 is KGHSH and CDR2 is LQKENI. This CDR3 region has 14 residues. Trimming cost V 5 bases and J 2 bases; bases outside gene matches: 5. This CDR3 is CASSSGQLQETQYF. The CDR3, as DNA: TGTGCCAGCTCATCGGGACAGTTACAAGAGACCCAGTACTTC.

This chain uses TRBV30 with TRBJ2-7, with D possibly being TRBD2 (7 bases). V dropped 0 bases and J dropped 4 bases, with 13 bases sitting between them. This CDR3 comprises 14 residues. CDR1 is GTSNPN, CDR2 SVGIG, per germline (reference sequence). The DNA of the CDR3 is TGTGCCTGGAGTGTAGGTGGGGGGGCTTACGAGCAGTACTTC. Its protein product is CAWSVGGGAYEQYF.

The gene calls are TRBV7-5 and TRBJ1-2; the DNA was not used to check the table's D call, TRBD1. TRBV7-5 is a pseudogene segment. There are 16 residues in the CDR3. The chain's CDR3 is CVRSLVTGPANYGYTF. DNA for the CDR3: TGTGTCAGAAGCTTAGTTACAGGGCCAGCTAACTATGGCTACACCTTC.

The gene calls are TRBV5-6 and TRBJ1-1; D is perhaps TRBD1 (5 bases). Germline V gene data show CDR1 as SGHDT and CDR2 as YYEEEE. V was pared by 3 bases and J by 4 bases, with 10 bases between. The CDR3 is made up of 13 amino acids. The CDR3 is CASSWGDATEAFF. CDR3 bases: TGTGCCAGCAGCTGGGGGGACGCCACTGAAGCTTTCTTT.

V and J are TRBV2 and TRBJ1-2, with TRBD1 matching 7 bases. Germline CDR1 SNHLY, CDR2 FYNNEI. J lost 0 bases, V lost 4 bases, and 2 bases had no gene match. The CDR3 runs to 14 residues. The CDR3, as DNA: TGTGCCAGCAGTGCGACAGGGACTAACTATGGCTACACCTTC. Its protein is CASSATGTNYGYTF.

The chain couples TRBV15 to TRBJ2-1; TRBD1 matches 9 bases. Germline trimming cut 3 bases from V and 8 bases from J; bases unmatched to any gene: 8. The germline CDR1 and CDR2 sequences are LNHNV and YYDKDF (reference sequence). This CDR3 comprises 15 residues. This CDR3 is CATSRDRGRGDEQFF. CDR3 in DNA: TGTGCCACCAGCAGGGACAGGGGCCGGGGCGATGAGCAGTTCTTC.

The rearrangement links TRBV4-1 to TRBJ1-6; D is unresolved. Germline V gene data show CDR1 as MGHRA and CDR2 as YSYEKL. The CDR3 loop spans 12 amino acids. V was shortened by 3 bases and J by 10 bases, with 7 bases between the two germline ends. CDR3 residues: CASSQPRSPLHF. In nucleotides, the CDR3 is TGCGCCAGCAGCCAGCCCAGGTCACCCCTCCACTTT.

V and J are TRBV19 and TRBJ2-1, with D possibly being TRBD2 (5 bases). The V end lost 3 bases, the J end lost 4 bases, and 13 bases lay between the germline ends. CDR3 length equals 15 residues. Germline loops: CDR1 LNHDA, CDR2 SQIVND (reference sequence). The CDR3 sequence: CASSIGSSGYNEQFF. The CDR3 DNA is TGTGCCAGTAGTATTGGGAGTTCGGGATACAATGAGCAGTTCTTC.

This clone was counted a few times. V usage is TRBV29-1 and J usage is TRBJ2-7, with a weak D call TRBD2 (5 bases). V lost 0 bases and J lost 0, with 12 bases in between. The CDR3 runs to 15 residues. CDR1 SQVTM and CDR2 ANQGSEA come from the germline V gene. CDR3 DNA sequence: TGCAGCGTTGAAGACAGCATCAGCGGCTCCTACGAGCAGTACTTC. Protein: CSVEDSISGSYEQYF.